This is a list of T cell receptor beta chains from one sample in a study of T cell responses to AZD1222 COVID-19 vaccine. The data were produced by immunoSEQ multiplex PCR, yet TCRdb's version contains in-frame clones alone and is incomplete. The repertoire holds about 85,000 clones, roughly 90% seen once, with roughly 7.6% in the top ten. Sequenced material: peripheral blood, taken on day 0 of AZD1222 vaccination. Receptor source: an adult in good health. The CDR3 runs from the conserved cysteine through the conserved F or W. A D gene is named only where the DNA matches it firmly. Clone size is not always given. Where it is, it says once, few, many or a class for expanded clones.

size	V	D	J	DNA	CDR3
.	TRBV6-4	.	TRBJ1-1	TGTGCCAGCAGTGACTCGGCAGGCGGTGAAGCTTTCTTT	CASSDSAGGEAFF
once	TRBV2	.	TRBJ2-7	TGTGCCAGCAGTGAATTGATGCAGGGTTTAAACTACGAGCAGTACTTC	CASSELMQGLNYEQYF
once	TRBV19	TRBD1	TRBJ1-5	TGTGCCAGTAGTAATGAGGGACAGGGCTATCAGCCCCAGCATTTT	CASSNEGQGYQPQHF
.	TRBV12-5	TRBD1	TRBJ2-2	TGTGCTAGTGGTTTGTCCATTTGGACAGGGGAGACCGGGGAGCTGTTTTTT	CASGLSIWTGETGELFF
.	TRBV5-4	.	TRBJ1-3	TGTGCCAGCAGCAAGGAGTACGAGAACACCATATATTTT	CASSKEYENTIYF
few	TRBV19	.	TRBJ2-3	TGTGCCAGTAGTACAGACACCACAGATACGCAGTATTTT	CASSTDTTDTQYF
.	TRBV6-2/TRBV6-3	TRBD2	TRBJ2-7	TGTGCCAGCAGTTACTCGATTTTTACTAGCGGGTCCTACGAGCAGTACTTC	CASSYSIFTSGSYEQYF
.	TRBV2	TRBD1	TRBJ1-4	TGTGCCAGCAGGGGGACAGATCTTAATGAAAAACTGTTTTTT	CASRGTDLNEKLFF
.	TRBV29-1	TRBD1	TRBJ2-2	TGCAGCGTTGAACCCAGACAGGGGGTGACCACCGGGGAGCTGTTTTTT	CSVEPRQGVTTGELFF
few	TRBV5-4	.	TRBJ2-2	TGTGCCAGCAGCCACAGGGACGGGGAGCTGTTTTTT	CASSHRDGELFF
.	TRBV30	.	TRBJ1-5	TGTGCCTGGACCCCACGGCCTAATCAGCCCCAGCATTTT	CAWTPRPNQPQHF
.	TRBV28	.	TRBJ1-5	TGTGCCAGCAGTTTAAAGGGGTTCTTTAGCAATCAGCCCCAGCATTTT	CASSLKGFFSNQPQHF
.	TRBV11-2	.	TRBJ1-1	TGTGCCAGCAGCACCCGACAGAGTGAAGCTTTCTTT	CASSTRQSEAFF
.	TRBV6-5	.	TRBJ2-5	TGTGCCAGCACCCCCGGGCGGTTCCAAGAGACCCAGTACTTC	CASTPGRFQETQYF
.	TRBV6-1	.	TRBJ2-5	TGTGCCAGCAGTGAAACCCCCGGAGGGAGGGAGACCCAGTACTTC	CASSETPGGRETQYF
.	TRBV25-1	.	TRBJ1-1	TGTGCCAGCAAATGGGGGGCTGGGACTGAAGCTTTCTTT	CASKWGAGTEAFF
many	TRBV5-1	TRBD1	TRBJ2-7	TGCGCCAGCAGCTTACAGGGGGCTTCAACCTACGAGCAGTACTTC	CASSLQGASTYEQYF
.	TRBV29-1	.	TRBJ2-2	TGCAGCGCCGAACGGGGTTCCGGGGAGCTGTTTTTT	CSAERGSGELFF
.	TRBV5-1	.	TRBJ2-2	TGCGCCAGCAGCTCCCCTACGGGACGGACCGGGGAGCTGTTTTTT	CASSSPTGRTGELFF
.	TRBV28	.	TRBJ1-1	TGTGCCAGCATTGGGTGGGGGGGGCCCACTGAAGCTTTCTTT	CASIGWGGPTEAFF
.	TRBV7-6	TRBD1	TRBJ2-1	TGTGCCAGCAGCTTAGAGGGGACAGGGATCGTTGAGCAGTTCTTC	CASSLEGTGIVEQFF
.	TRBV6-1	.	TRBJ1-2	TGTGCCAGCAGGGAACTCGGAACAGGGTTATACAATGGCTACACCTTC	CASRELGTGLYNGYTF
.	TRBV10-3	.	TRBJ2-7	TGTGCCATCAGCCGGGACGGGAACTACGAGCAGTACTTC	CAISRDGNYEQYF
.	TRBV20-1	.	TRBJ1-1	TGCAGTGCTAGGATAGCTGAAGCTTTCTTT	CSARIAEAFF
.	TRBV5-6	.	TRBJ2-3	TGTGCCAGCAGCTTGGTAGGAGTGGGCACAGATACGCAGTATTTT	CASSLVGVGTDTQYF
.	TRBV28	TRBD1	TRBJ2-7	TGTGCCAGCAGTGATCCGGGACAGGGGACCTACGAGCAGTACTTC	CASSDPGQGTYEQYF
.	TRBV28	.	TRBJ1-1	TGTGCCAGCAGTTCCCCAGGGGACACTGAAGCTTTCTTT	CASSSPGDTEAFF
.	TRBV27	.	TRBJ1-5	TGTGCCAGCAGTTTATCCCTCGGCGCGGGCAATCAGCCCCAGCATTTT	CASSLSLGAGNQPQHF
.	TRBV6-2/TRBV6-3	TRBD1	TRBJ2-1	TGTGCCAGCAGTTCGACAGGGGGCGCCTCCTACAATGAGCAGTTCTTC	CASSSTGGASYNEQFF
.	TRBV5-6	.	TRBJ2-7	TGTGCCAGCAGCCGCAGGGTATCCCCCTACGAGCAGTACTTC	CASSRRVSPYEQYF
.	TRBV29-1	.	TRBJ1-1	TGCAGCGCCCGACCGGTGAACACTGAAGCTTTCTTT	CSARPVNTEAFF
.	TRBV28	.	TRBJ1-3	TGTGCCAGCAGTTCCGGCCGAATAACAGGAAACACCATATATTTT	CASSSGRITGNTIYF
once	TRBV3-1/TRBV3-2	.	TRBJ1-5	TGTGCCAGCAGCCTTCGTAATCAGCCCCAGCATTTT	CASSLRNQPQHF
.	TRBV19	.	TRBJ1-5	TGTGCCAGTAGTACTACCTGGGACCTTAGCAATCAGCCCCAGCATTTT	CASSTTWDLSNQPQHF
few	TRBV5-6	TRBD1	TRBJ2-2	TGTGCCAGCAGCAAGATCAGGGGGACCGGGGAGCTGTTTTTT	CASSKIRGTGELFF
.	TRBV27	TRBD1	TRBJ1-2	TGTGCCAGCAGTTTATCCAGGGGGGGCTATGGCTACACCTTC	CASSLSRGGYGYTF
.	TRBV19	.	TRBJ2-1	TGTGCCAGTAGCAGGGAAGAACACTCCTACAATGAGCAGTTCTTC	CASSREEHSYNEQFF
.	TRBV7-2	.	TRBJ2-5	TGTGCCAGCAGCTTAGGGAGCTCTAGATCTGTAGAGACCCAGTACTTC	CASSLGSSRSVETQYF
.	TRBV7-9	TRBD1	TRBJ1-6	TGTGCCAGCAGCCTCGGACAGGGAGGGTCACCCCTCCACTTT	CASSLGQGGSPLHF
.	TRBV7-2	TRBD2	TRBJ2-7	TGTGCCAGCAGCTGGACTAGCGGGAGGTACGAGCAGTACTTC	CASSWTSGRYEQYF
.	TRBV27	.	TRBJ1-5	TGTGCCAGCAGCTTCCGGGACAATCAGCCCCAGCATTTT	CASSFRDNQPQHF
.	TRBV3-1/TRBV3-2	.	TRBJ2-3	TGTGCCAGCAGCCATCCCCGGACTACCACTAGCACAGATACGCAGTATTTT	CASSHPRTTTSTDTQYF